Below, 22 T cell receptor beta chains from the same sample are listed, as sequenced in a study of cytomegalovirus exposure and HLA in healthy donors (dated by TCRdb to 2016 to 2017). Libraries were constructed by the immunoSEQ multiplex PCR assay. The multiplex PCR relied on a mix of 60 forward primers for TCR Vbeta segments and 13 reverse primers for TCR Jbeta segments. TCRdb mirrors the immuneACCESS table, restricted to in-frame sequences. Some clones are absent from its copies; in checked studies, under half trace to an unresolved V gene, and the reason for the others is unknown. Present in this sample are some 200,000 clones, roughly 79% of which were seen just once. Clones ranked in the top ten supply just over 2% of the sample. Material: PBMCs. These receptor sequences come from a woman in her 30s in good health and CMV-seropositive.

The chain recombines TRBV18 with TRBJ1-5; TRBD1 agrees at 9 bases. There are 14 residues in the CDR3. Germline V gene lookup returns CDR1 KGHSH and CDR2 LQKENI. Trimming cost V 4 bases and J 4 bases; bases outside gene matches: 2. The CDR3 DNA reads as TGTGCCAGCTCACTGGACAGGGGAAATCAGCCCCAGCATTTT. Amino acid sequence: CASSLDRGNQPQHF. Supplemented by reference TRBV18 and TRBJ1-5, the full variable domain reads NAGVMQNPRHLVRRRGQEARLRCSPMKGHSHVYWYRQLPEEGLKFMVYLQKENIIDESGMPKERFSAEFPKEGPSILRIQQVVRGDSAAYFCASSLDRGNQPQHFGDGTRLSIL.

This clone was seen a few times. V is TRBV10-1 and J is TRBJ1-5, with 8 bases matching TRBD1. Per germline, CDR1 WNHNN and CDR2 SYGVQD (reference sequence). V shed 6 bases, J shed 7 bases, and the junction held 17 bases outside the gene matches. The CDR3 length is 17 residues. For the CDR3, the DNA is TGCGCCAGCAGGCCCCGGACAGGGCGAATTATCGTGCAGCCCCAGCATTTT. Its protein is CASRPRTGRIIVQPQHF.

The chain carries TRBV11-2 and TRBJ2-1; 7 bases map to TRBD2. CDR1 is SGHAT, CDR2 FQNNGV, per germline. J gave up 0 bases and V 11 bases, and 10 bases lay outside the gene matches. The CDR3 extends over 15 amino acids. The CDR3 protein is CASTLGGTSYNEQFF. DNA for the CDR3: TGTGCCTCGACATTGGGGGGGACCTCCTACAATGAGCAGTTCTTC.

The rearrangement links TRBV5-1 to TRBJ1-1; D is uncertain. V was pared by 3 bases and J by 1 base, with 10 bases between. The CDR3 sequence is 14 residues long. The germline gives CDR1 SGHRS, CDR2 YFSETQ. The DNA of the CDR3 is TGCGCCAGCAGCTCCGTGCCGGGGAACACTGAAGCTTTCTTT. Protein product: CASSSVPGNTEAFF.

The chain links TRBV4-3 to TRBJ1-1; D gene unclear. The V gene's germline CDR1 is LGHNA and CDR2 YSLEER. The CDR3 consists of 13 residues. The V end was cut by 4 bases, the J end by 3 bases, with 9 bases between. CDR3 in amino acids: CASSLQLDTEAFF. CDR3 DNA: TGCGCCAGCAGCCTCCAGCTAGACACTGAAGCTTTCTTT.

The CDR3 region is CASSIERNSEQPQHF. CDR3 nucleotides: TGTGCCAGTAGTATAGAGCGGAACTCGGAACAGCCCCAGCATTTT. The chain employs TRBV19 and TRBJ1-5; no firm D call. Trimming stripped 0 bases from V and 7 bases from J, with 13 bases between. The CDR3 covers 15 residues. Per germline, CDR1 LNHDA and CDR2 SQIVND (reference sequence).

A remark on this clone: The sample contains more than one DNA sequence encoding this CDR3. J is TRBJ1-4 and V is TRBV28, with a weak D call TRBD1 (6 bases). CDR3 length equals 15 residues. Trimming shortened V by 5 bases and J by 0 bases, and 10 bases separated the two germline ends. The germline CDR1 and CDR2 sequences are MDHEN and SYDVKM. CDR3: CASSLGGATNEKLFF. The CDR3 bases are TGTGCCAGCAGTCTTGGGGGCGCAACTAATGAAAAACTGTTTTTT.

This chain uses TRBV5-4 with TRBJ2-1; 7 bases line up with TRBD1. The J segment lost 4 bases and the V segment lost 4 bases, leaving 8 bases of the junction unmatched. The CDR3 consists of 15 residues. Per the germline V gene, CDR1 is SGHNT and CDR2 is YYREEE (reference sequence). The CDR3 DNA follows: TGTGCCAGCAGCCTCATAGGGGGCGGGTACAATGAGCAGTTCTTC. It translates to CASSLIGGGYNEQFF. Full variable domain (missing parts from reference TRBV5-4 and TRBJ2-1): ETGVTQSPTHLIKTRGQQVTLRCSSQSGHNTVSWYQQALGQGPQFIFQYYREEENGRGNFPPRFSGLQFPNYSSELNVNALELDDSALYLCASSLIGGGYNEQFFGPGTRLTVL.

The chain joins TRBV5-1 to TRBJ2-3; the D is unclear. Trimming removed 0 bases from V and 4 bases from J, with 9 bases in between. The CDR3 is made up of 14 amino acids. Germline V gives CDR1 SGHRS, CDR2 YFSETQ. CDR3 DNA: TGCGCCAGCAGCTTGGAAGAGGCGCCAGATACGCAGTATTTT. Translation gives CASSLEEAPDTQYF.

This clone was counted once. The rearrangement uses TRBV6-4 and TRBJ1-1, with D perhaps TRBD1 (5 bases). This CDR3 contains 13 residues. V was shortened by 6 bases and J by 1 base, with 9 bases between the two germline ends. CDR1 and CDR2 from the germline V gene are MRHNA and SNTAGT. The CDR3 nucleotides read TGTGCCAGCAGCAGCACAGGGAACACTGAAGCTTTCTTT. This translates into CASSSTGNTEAFF.

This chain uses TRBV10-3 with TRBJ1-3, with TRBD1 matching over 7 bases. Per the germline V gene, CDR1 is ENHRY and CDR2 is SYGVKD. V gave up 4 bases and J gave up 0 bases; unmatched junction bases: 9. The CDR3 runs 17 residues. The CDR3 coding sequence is TGTGCCATCAGTGGAGGACAGGCCCTACTCTCTGGAAACACCATATATTTT. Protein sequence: CAISGGQALLSGNTIYF.

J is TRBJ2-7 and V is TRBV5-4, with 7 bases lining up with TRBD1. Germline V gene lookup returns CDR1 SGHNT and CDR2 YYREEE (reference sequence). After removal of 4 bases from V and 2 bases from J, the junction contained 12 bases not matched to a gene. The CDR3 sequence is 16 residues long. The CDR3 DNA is TGTGCCAGCAGCCCGGGGACAGCTGCCGGAGCCTACGAGCAGTACTTC. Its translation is CASSPGTAAGAYEQYF.

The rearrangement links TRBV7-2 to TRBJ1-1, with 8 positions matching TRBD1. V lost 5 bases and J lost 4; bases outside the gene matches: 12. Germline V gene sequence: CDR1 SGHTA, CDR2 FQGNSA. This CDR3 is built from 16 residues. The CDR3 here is CASSPRTVGTGTEAFF. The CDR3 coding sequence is TGTGCCAGCAGCCCTCGCACCGTAGGGACAGGCACTGAAGCTTTCTTT.

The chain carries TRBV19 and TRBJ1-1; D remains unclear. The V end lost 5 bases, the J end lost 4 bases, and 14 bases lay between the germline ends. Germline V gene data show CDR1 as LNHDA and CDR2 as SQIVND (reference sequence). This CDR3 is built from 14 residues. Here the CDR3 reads CASSLLPGGTEAFF. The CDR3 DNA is TGTGCCAGTAGTCTCCTCCCGGGAGGCACTGAAGCTTTCTTT.

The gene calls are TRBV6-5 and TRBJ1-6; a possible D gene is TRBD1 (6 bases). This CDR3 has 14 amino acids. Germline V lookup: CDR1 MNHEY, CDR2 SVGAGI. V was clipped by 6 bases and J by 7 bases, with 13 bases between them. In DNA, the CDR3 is TGTGCCAGCAGCCCCCGCACAGGGAATTCACCCCTCCACTTT. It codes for CASSPRTGNSPLHF.

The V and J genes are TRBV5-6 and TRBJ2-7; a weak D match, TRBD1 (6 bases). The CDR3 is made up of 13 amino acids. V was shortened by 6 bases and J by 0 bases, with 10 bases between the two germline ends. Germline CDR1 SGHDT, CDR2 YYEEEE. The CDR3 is CASIKTGSYEQYF. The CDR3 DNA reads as TGTGCCAGCATAAAGACAGGCTCCTACGAGCAGTACTTC.

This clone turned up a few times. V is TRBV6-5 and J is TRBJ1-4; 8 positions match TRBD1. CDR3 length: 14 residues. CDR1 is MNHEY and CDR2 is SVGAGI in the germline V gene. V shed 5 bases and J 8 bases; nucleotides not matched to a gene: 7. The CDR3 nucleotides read TGTGCCAGCAGTCCGACAGGGGCGAGAGAAAAACTGTTTTTT. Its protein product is CASSPTGAREKLFF.

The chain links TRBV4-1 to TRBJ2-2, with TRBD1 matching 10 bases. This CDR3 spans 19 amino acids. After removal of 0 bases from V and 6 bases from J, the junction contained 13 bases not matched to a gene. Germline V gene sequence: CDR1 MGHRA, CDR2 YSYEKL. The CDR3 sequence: CASSQDEGLWTGGPGELFF. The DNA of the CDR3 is TGCGCCAGCAGCCAAGATGAGGGATTGTGGACAGGGGGGCCCGGGGAGCTGTTTTTT.

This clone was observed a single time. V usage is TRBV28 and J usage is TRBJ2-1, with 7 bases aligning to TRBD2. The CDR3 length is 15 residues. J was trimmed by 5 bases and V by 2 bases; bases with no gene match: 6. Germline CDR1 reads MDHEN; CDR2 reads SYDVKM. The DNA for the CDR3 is TGTGCCAGCAGTTTACAAGCGGGGTACGACAATGAGCAGTTCTTC. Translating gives CASSLQAGYDNEQFF.

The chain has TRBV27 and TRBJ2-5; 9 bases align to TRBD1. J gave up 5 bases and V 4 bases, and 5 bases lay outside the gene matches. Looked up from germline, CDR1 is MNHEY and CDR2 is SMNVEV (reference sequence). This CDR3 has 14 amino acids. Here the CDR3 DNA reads TGTGCCAGCAGTTCCCGGGGACAGGGCGAGACCCAGTACTTC. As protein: CASSSRGQGETQYF.

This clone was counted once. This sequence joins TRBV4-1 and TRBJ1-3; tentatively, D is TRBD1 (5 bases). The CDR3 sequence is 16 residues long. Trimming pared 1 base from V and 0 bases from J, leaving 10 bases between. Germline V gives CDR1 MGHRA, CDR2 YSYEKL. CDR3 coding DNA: TGCGCCAGCAGCCAAGGGGGCTTCTTCTCTGGAAACACCATATATTTT. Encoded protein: CASSQGGFFSGNTIYF.

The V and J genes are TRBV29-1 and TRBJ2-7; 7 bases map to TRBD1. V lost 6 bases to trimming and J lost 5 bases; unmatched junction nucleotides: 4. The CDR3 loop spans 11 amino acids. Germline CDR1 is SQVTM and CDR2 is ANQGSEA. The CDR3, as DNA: TGCAGCGTCCCCGGGACAGACGAGCAGTACTTC. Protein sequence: CSVPGTDEQYF.